What follows are 20 T cell receptor beta chains derived from one specimen sequenced in a study of blood T cell repertoires in COVID-19. TCRdb keeps only in-frame clones here, not all; method: immunoSEQ multiplex PCR. The sample carries around 170,000 clones, around 88% recorded once. Sequencing was done on a sample of peripheral blood. These receptors were obtained from a woman in her twenties or thirties with acute or convalescent COVID-19.

This clone was counted only a few times. V is TRBV6-1 and J is TRBJ2-7; 8 bases match TRBD2. CDR3 length: 13 residues. Germline V gene sequence: CDR1 MNHNS, CDR2 SASEGT. The junction had 11 bases not matched to a gene; V was cut back by 4 bases and J by 12 bases. The CDR3 loop reads CASSGAGVSSRYF. CDR3 DNA: TGTGCCAGCAGTGGAGCGGGAGTCTCTTCTCGGTACTTC.

The gene calls are TRBV7-9 and TRBJ2-7; D gene ambiguous. The CDR3 has 12 residues. Germline values: CDR1 SEHNR, CDR2 FQNEAQ (reference sequence). Trimming left V 5 bases short and J 4 bases short, with 9 bases between. The CDR3 DNA reads as TGTGCCAGCAGCCCCCGGGTGTACGAGCAGTACTTC. Encoded protein: CASSPRVYEQYF.

The chain uses TRBV25-1 and TRBJ2-1, with D possibly being TRBD1 (6 bases). The ends were cut back, 4 bases at V and 13 bases at J, with 23 bases in the middle. CDR3 size: 15 residues. The V gene's germline CDR1 is MGHDK and CDR2 SYGVNS. CDR3 DNA sequence: TGTGCCAGCAGTGGGTATGGGGCCCCAACAGGGAGTCAGTTCTTC. Translation: CASSGYGAPTGSQFF.

This clone was seen once. The chain carries TRBV11-2 and TRBJ2-7; the D is unclear. CDR1 and CDR2 (germline): SGHAT, FQNNGV. The V end was cut by 4 bases, the J end by 4 bases, with 5 bases between. The CDR3 spans 11 residues. CDR3 in DNA: TGTGCCAGCAGCTCGGAGTACGAGCAGTACTTC. Encoded protein: CASSSEYEQYF. Combining the CDR3 with reference TRBV11-2 and TRBJ2-7 gives the whole variable domain EAGVAQSPRYKIIEKRQSVAFWCNPISGHATLYWYQQILGQGPKLLIQFQNNGVVDDSQLPKDRFSAERLKGVDSTLKIQPAKLEDSAVYLCASSSEYEQYFGPGTRLTVT.

The chain is built from TRBV12-3 or TRBV12-4 and TRBJ2-7; D is possibly TRBD2 (5 bases). V gave up 3 bases and J gave up 4 bases, with 10 bases separating them. CDR3 length: 13 residues. The CDR3 bases are TGTGCCAGCAGTTTTACGGGAACGTACGAGCAGTACTTC. Translation: CASSFTGTYEQYF.

The chain couples TRBV18 to TRBJ2-7; 10 nucleotides match TRBD1. Trimming took 3 bases from V and 2 from J; bases not matched to a gene: 7. The CDR3 has 16 amino acids. CDR1 is KGHSH, CDR2 LQKENI, per germline. The CDR3 DNA follows: TGTGCCAGCTCACCTCGAGGGACAGGGGCCACCTACGAGCAGTACTTC. Its protein is CASSPRGTGATYEQYF. Full variable domain (missing parts from reference TRBV18 and TRBJ2-7): NAGVMQNPRHLVRRRGQEARLRCSPMKGHSHVYWYRQLPEEGLKFMVYLQKENIIDESGMPKERFSAEFPKEGPSILRIQQVVRGDSAAYFCASSPRGTGATYEQYFGPGTRLTVT.

The genes are TRBV2 and TRBJ2-1, with D possibly being TRBD1 (6 bases). The germline CDR1 and CDR2 sequences are SNHLY and FYNNEI. Trimming took 3 bases from V and 3 from J, leaving 9 bases between them. The CDR3 totals 14 residues. The CDR3 is CASSDGTSYNEQFF. The CDR3 DNA reads TGTGCCAGCAGTGACGGGACAAGCTACAATGAGCAGTTCTTC. The full variable domain, its missing parts supplied by reference TRBV2 and TRBJ2-1, is EPEVTQTPSHQVTQMGQEVILRCVPISNHLYFYWYRQILGQKVEFLVSFYNNEISEKSEIFDDQFSVERPDGSNFTLKIRSTKLEDSAMYFCASSDGTSYNEQFFGPGTRLTVL.

The chain employs TRBV29-1 and TRBJ1-2; D ambiguous. From germline, CDR1 is SQVTM and CDR2 ANQGSEA. The CDR3 length is 13 residues. V lost 3 bases and J lost 9, with 17 bases in between. CDR3 nucleotides: TGCAGCGTTGAGGTCGGTGGGCCCAACCGCTACACCTTC. Its translation: CSVEVGGPNRYTF.

The J gene is TRBJ2-2, the V gene TRBV5-1, with 11 bases that match TRBD2. CDR1 SGHRS and CDR2 YFSETQ come from the germline V gene. V was clipped by 0 bases and J by 5 bases; unmatched bases: 3. The CDR3 consists of 16 residues. The DNA of the CDR3 is TGCGCCAGCAGCTTGGCCCTAGCGGGAGGAACCGGGGAGCTGTTTTTT. It yields the protein CASSLALAGGTGELFF.

The rearrangement joins TRBV5-4 to TRBJ1-4, with D maybe TRBD1 (6 bases). The CDR3 covers 16 residues. Deletions cut 5 bases from V and 3 bases from J, with 17 bases between. Germline V gene lookup returns CDR1 SGHNT and CDR2 YYREEE (reference sequence). DNA of the CDR3: TGTGCCAGCAGTCGCTTCGACAGGCCGGCTAATGAAAAACTGTTTTTT. It specifies CASSRFDRPANEKLFF.

This rearrangement joins TRBV5-4 to TRBJ1-1, with D perhaps TRBD1 (5 bases). V lost 5 bases to trimming and J lost 7 bases, with 12 bases between them. The CDR3 spans 12 residues. CDR1 and CDR2 from the germline V gene are SGHNT and YYREEE (reference sequence). The CDR3 DNA reads TGTGCCAGCAGACTCGACAGCCATGAAGCTTTCTTT. Protein: CASRLDSHEAFF.

The rearrangement joins TRBV28 to TRBJ2-2; 13 positions match TRBD2. The CDR3 loop spans 16 amino acids. Germline V lookup: CDR1 MDHEN, CDR2 SYDVKM. V was pared by 0 bases and J by 5 bases, with 0 bases of the junction left unmatched. The CDR3 loop reads CASSLWGLAGTGELFF. The CDR3 region has the DNA TGTGCCAGCAGTTTATGGGGACTAGCGGGGACCGGGGAGCTGTTTTTT.

CDR3 region: CASSQGAGGEADTQYF. CDR3 sequence (DNA): TGTGCCAGCAGCCAAGGAGCGGGAGGGGAGGCAGATACGCAGTATTTT. The rearrangement links TRBV3-1 (or the pseudogene TRBV3-2) to TRBJ2-3, with 10 bases that match TRBD2. The CDR3 runs to 16 residues. CDR1 and CDR2 from the germline V gene are LGHDT and YNNKEL (reference sequence). With 1 base clipped from V and 4 bases from J, the junction kept 5 bases outside the gene matches.

This clone was recorded only once. The gene calls are TRBV19 and TRBJ2-1; TRBD2 is a possible D gene (6 bases). Germline CDR1 reads LNHDA; CDR2 reads SQIVND (reference sequence). Trimming took 3 bases from V and 15 from J, leaving 18 bases between them. The CDR3 consists of 13 residues. The CDR3 DNA reads as TGTGCCAGTAGTATTTTCGCAGGGACTCAAGGGTTCTTC. Amino acid sequence: CASSIFAGTQGFF.

The chain combines TRBV28 with TRBJ1-2; a possible D gene is TRBD1 (5 bases). This CDR3 has 15 amino acids. Trimming left V 5 bases short and J 3 bases short, with 16 bases between. The germline V gene has CDR1 MDHEN and CDR2 SYDVKM. The CDR3 nucleotides read TGTGCCAGCAGTAGTGCAGGGTCAAGATACTATGGCTACACCTTC. Translation: CASSSAGSRYYGYTF.

This clone was recorded once. In nucleotides, the CDR3 is TGTGCCAGCCAAGGGCAGGGGCCCACAGATACGCAGTATTTT. It yields the protein CASQGQGPTDTQYF. The chain is built from TRBV2 and TRBJ2-3; tentative D call: TRBD1 (6 bases). Germline V gives CDR1 SNHLY, CDR2 FYNNEI. Trimming removed 8 bases at V and 2 bases at J, with 14 bases between. This CDR3 is 14 amino acids long. Full variable domain (rest looked up from reference TRBV2 and TRBJ2-3): EPEVTQTPSHQVTQMGQEVILRCVPISNHLYFYWYRQILGQKVEFLVSFYNNEISEKSEIFDDQFSVERPDGSNFTLKIRSTKLEDSAMYFCASQGQGPTDTQYFGPGTRLTVL.

This clone was counted between two and nine times. The V and J genes are TRBV7-2 and TRBJ2-2; weak D call: TRBD2 (5 bases). CDR3 size: 15 residues. V lost 1 base and J lost 0, with 6 bases in between. Germline CDR1 and CDR2: SGHTA and FQGNSA. The CDR3 nucleotides are TGTGCCAGCAGCTTAGGGGGAGCGAACACCGGGGAGCTGTTTTTT. Translation: CASSLGGANTGELFF. Combining the CDR3 with reference TRBV7-2 and TRBJ2-2 gives the whole variable domain GAGVSQSPSNKVTEKGKDVELRCDPISGHTALYWYRQSLGQGLEFLIYFQGNSAPDKSGLPSDRFSAERTGGSVSTLTIQRTQQEDSAVYLCASSLGGANTGELFFGEGSRLTVL.

V is TRBV9 and J is TRBJ2-7; TRBD2 matches at 7 bases. Germline V gene sequence: CDR1 SGDLS, CDR2 YYNGEE. Trimming cost V 0 bases and J 5 bases; bases outside gene matches: 5. The length of the CDR3 is 14 residues. CDR3 amino acids: CASSVGGSWDEQYF. DNA for the CDR3: TGTGCCAGCAGCGTAGGCGGGAGCTGGGACGAGCAGTACTTC. Variable domain in full (rest from reference TRBV9 and TRBJ2-7): DSGVTQTPKHLITATGQRVTLRCSPRSGDLSVYWYQQSLDQGLQFLIQYYNGEERAKGNILERFSAQQFPDLHSELNLSSLELGDSALYFCASSVGGSWDEQYFGPGTRLTVT.

The chain carries TRBV14 and TRBJ1-1; TRBD1 matches at 7 bases. This CDR3 has 16 amino acids. With 1 base clipped from V and 2 bases from J, the junction kept 7 bases outside the gene matches. The germline V gene has CDR1 SGHDN and CDR2 FVKESK. The CDR3 DNA reads TGTGCCAGCAGCCAAGGCCGAGGGGGCGTCAACACTGAAGCTTTCTTT. The encoded protein is CASSQGRGGVNTEAFF.

The chain employs TRBV4-1 and TRBJ1-2; D unclear. CDR3 length: 13 residues. V was clipped by 0 bases and J by 11 bases, with 13 bases between them. Germline CDR1 and CDR2: MGHRA and YSYEKL. The CDR3 protein is CASSQDWAALYTF. In DNA, the CDR3 is TGCGCCAGCAGCCAAGATTGGGCAGCCCTGTACACCTTC.